The 20 T cell receptor beta chains in this list originate from one sample, sequenced in a study of T-cell memory formation after mild COVID-19 (dated by TCRdb to about 2021). The library was made by 5' RACE. This sample was sequenced with an Illumina NovaSeq 6000. The public reads were reanalyzed by TCRdb: fastp trimming at Q25, MiXCR alignment, in-frame beta chains only. Rows with one shared CDR3 protein collapse into an entry with the most common genes and DNA. The sample contains about 170,000 distinct CDR3 sequences, under 15% of them found a single time. The ten most abundant clones make up 2.5% to 3.5% of the sample. The sequenced material came from PBMCs or a T cell subset sorted from them (not recorded which). These receptors were collected from a man aged 18 to 29 who had mild COVID-19 (a few samples of this study predate the infection). The sample titles of this study are shuffled in the database, so cell type and time point are left out; the donor was told from shared clones.

This clonotype appeared a few times. V usage is TRBV20-1 and J usage is TRBJ2-5; 12 bases align to TRBD2. The V gene's germline CDR1 is DFQATT and CDR2 SNEGSKA (reference sequence). This CDR3 has 15 residues. J was trimmed by 5 bases and V by 3 bases; bases with no gene match: 7. CDR3 sequence reads: CSASGGTSGLETQYF. CDR3 sequence (DNA): TGCAGTGCTAGCGGGGGGACTAGCGGGTTGGAGACCCAGTACTTC.

This clonotype was observed a handful of times. The chain is built from TRBV29-1 and TRBJ1-1, with no clear D. This CDR3 has 13 amino acids. Trimming took 0 bases from V and 10 from J, leaving 15 bases between them. Germline CDR1 is SQVTM and CDR2 is ANQGSEA. In nucleotides, the CDR3 is TGCAGCGTTGAAGAGTTTAAAACAGCGGGAGCTTTCTTT. Its protein is CSVEEFKTAGAFF. Full variable domain (remainder filled in from reference TRBV29-1 and TRBJ1-1): SAVISQKPSRDICQRGTSLTIQCQVDSQVTMMFWYRQQPGQSLTLIATANQGSEATYESGFVIDKFPISRPNLTFSTLTVSNMSPEDSSIYLCSVEEFKTAGAFFGQGTRLTVV.

The chain links TRBV12-3 or TRBV12-4 to TRBJ2-5; 10 nucleotides agree with TRBD1. The CDR3 is 17 residues long. V shed 5 bases, J shed 3 bases, and the junction held 12 bases outside the gene matches. The CDR3 nucleotides are TGTGCCAGCAGTAGATACCGGATGACAGGGGGCAAAGAGACCCAGTACTTC. It specifies CASSRYRMTGGKETQYF.

The chain joins TRBV15 to TRBJ2-5; D may be TRBD1 (5 bases). Trimming shortened V by 0 bases and J by 3 bases, and 8 bases separated the two germline ends. The CDR3 totals 14 residues. Germline-derived CDR1 and CDR2 are LNHNV and YYDKDF (reference sequence). CDR3 amino acids: CATSRDRAEETQYF. The CDR3 nucleotides read TGTGCCACCAGCAGAGACAGGGCGGAAGAGACCCAGTACTTC.

The CDR3 DNA follows: TGCGCCAGCAGCGACAGGGGGCCTGCTAATGAAAAACTGTTTTTT. This codes for CASSDRGPANEKLFF. The chain carries TRBV5-1 and TRBJ1-4; 10 positions match TRBD1. The germline gives CDR1 SGHRS, CDR2 YFSETQ. Germline trimming cut 4 bases from V and 3 bases from J; bases unmatched to any gene: 3. This CDR3 has 15 residues.

This clonotype was detected only a few times. The V and J genes are TRBV10-2 and TRBJ2-6, with 7 bases identical to TRBD1. Germline V lookup: CDR1 WSHSY, CDR2 SAAADI. Losses at the gene ends were 6 bases for V and 4 bases for J; bases not matched to a gene: 12. CDR3 size: 17 residues. The CDR3 reads CASSVSRGGTGANVLTF. As DNA, the CDR3 is TGCGCCAGCAGCGTATCTCGAGGGGGCACCGGGGCCAACGTCCTGACTTTC.

The chain combines TRBV6-2 or TRBV6-3 with TRBJ2-7, with 8 positions matching TRBD2. With 6 bases clipped from V and 3 bases from J, the junction kept 13 bases outside the gene matches. CDR1 is MNHEY and CDR2 is SVGEGT in the germline V gene. The CDR3 spans 16 residues. The CDR3 region is CASSRTGLAEDYEQYF. As DNA, the CDR3 is TGTGCCAGCAGCCGTACCGGACTAGCAGAAGACTACGAGCAGTACTTC.

This clonotype came up many times. This rearrangement joins TRBV7-2 to TRBJ2-1; D call uncertain. Germline V gene data show CDR1 as SGHTA and CDR2 as FQGNSA. The CDR3 is 15 residues long. Trimming left V 5 bases short and J 2 bases short, with 13 bases between. The CDR3 sequence is CASSTDWHPYNEQFF. The CDR3 region has the DNA TGTGCCAGCAGCACCGACTGGCACCCCTACAATGAGCAGTTCTTC.

This clonotype was seen a handful of times. The chain couples TRBV12-3 or TRBV12-4 to TRBJ1-2; D gene unclear. The CDR3 totals 11 residues. Trimming cost V 5 bases and J 4 bases, with 5 bases left between them. CDR3 nucleotides: TGTGCCAGCAGTAATGTCTATGGCTACACCTTC. Its protein product is CASSNVYGYTF.

The V and J genes are TRBV7-9 and TRBJ2-5; 8 bases agree with TRBD2. CDR1 is SEHNR and CDR2 is FQNEAQ in the germline V gene (reference sequence). V gave up 4 bases and J gave up 5 bases; unmatched junction bases: 3. There are 13 residues in the CDR3. The CDR3 sequence: CASSSIAGETQYF. CDR3 DNA: TGTGCCAGCAGCTCAATAGCGGGGGAGACCCAGTACTTC.

This clonotype has more than one count but fewer than ten. The V and J genes are TRBV20-1 and TRBJ2-1, with 7 positions matching TRBD1. The CDR3 totals 13 residues. The V segment lost 6 bases and the J segment 7 bases; nucleotides outside the gene matches: 9. CDR1 and CDR2 from the germline V gene are DFQATT and SNEGSKA (reference sequence). CDR3 region: CSAPGQTVNEQFF. For the CDR3, the DNA is TGCAGTGCCCCGGGACAGACTGTTAATGAGCAGTTCTTC.

This clonotype was counted many times. The V gene is TRBV28, the J gene TRBJ2-3; D unresolved. V was pared by 5 bases and J by 6 bases, with 6 bases between. The CDR3 contains 11 residues. Germline values: CDR1 MDHEN, CDR2 SYDVKM. The CDR3 spells CASSRSDTQYF. The CDR3 region has the DNA TGTGCCAGCAGTCGCTCCGATACGCAGTATTTT.

This sequence joins TRBV6-2 or TRBV6-3 and TRBJ2-7, with D uncertain. V was cut by 6 bases and J by 7 bases, with 13 bases left in between. Germline V CDR1 and CDR2: MNHEY, SVGEGT. This CDR3 region has 12 residues. The CDR3: CASSPVRVEQYF. CDR3 DNA sequence: TGTGCCAGCAGCCCTGTAAGGGTGGAGCAGTACTTC.

This clonotype turned up a few times. This chain connects TRBV4-2 to TRBJ2-2; no clear D gene. V dropped 4 bases and J dropped 7 bases, with 16 bases sitting between them. There are 15 residues in the CDR3. Germline loops: CDR1 LGHNA, CDR2 YNFKEQ. CDR3 in DNA: TGTGCCAGCAGCCCCCGAGCAGGTTTCGGCGGGGAGCTGTTTTTT. Translating gives CASSPRAGFGGELFF.

The chain is built from TRBV28 and TRBJ2-7, with D perhaps given as TRBD1 or TRBD2 (5 bases each). This CDR3 contains 14 residues. Trimming left V 7 bases short and J 1 base short, with 14 bases between. CDR1 is MDHEN, CDR2 SYDVKM, per germline. The CDR3 region is CASTSPGQSYEQYV. CDR3 nucleotide sequence: TGTGCCAGCACCTCACCGGGGCAATCCTACGAGCAGTACGTC.

This chain's CDR3 is CASSHRDRENQPQHF. For the CDR3, the DNA is TGTGCCAGTAGTCACCGGGACAGGGAGAATCAGCCCCAGCATTTT. The V gene is TRBV19, the J gene TRBJ1-5; 9 positions agree with TRBD1. The ends lost 5 bases at V and 4 bases at J; junction bases unmatched: 6. This CDR3 is 15 amino acids long. The V gene's germline CDR1 is LNHDA and CDR2 SQIVND (reference sequence).

This chain uses TRBV6-5 with TRBJ2-5, with D possibly being TRBD1 (6 bases). Germline values: CDR1 MNHEY, CDR2 SVGAGI. V lost 5 bases and J lost 4, with 14 bases in between. The length of the CDR3 is 14 residues. The CDR3 DNA reads TGTGCCAGCAGTATAGTTGGGGGCGGAGAGACCCAGTACTTC. This encodes CASSIVGGGETQYF.

The V and J genes are TRBV19 and TRBJ2-1, with TRBD1 as a possible D gene (6 bases). In germline, CDR1 is LNHDA, CDR2 SQIVND (reference sequence). With 1 base removed from V and 6 bases from J, the gap between germline ends came to 10 bases. CDR3 length: 14 amino acids. CDR3 sequence reads: CASSIGGHFNEQFF. The DNA for the CDR3 is TGTGCCAGTAGTATAGGGGGACACTTCAATGAGCAGTTCTTC. Based on the CDR3 plus reference TRBV19 and TRBJ2-1, the full variable domain is DGGITQSPKYLFRKEGQNVTLSCEQNLNHDAMYWYRQDPGQGLRLIYYSQIVNDFQKGDIAEGYSVSREKKESFPLTVTSAQKNPTAFYLCASSIGGHFNEQFFGPGTRLTVL.

This clonotype was seen a few times. The V call is TRBV6-5, the J call TRBJ2-7; the D gene is possibly TRBD1 (6 bases). The CDR3 consists of 13 residues. Germline lookup yields CDR1 MNHEY and CDR2 SVGAGI. Trimming stripped 6 bases from V and 4 bases from J, with 13 bases between. The CDR3 bases are TGTGCCAGCAGACCGACAGGATCTTACGAGCAGTACGTC. Protein sequence: CASRPTGSYEQYV.

This clonotype was seen more than once but under ten times. The J gene is TRBJ2-1, the V gene TRBV25-1; the D call may be TRBD1 or TRBD2 (5 bases each). CDR1 and CDR2 from the germline V gene are MGHDK and SYGVNS. The CDR3 contains 14 residues. The V and J ends lost 3 bases and 8 bases respectively, with 14 bases between them. The CDR3 loop is CASSDSGRIHEQFF. In DNA form, the CDR3 reads TGTGCCAGCAGTGACTCGGGACGTATCCATGAGCAGTTCTTC.